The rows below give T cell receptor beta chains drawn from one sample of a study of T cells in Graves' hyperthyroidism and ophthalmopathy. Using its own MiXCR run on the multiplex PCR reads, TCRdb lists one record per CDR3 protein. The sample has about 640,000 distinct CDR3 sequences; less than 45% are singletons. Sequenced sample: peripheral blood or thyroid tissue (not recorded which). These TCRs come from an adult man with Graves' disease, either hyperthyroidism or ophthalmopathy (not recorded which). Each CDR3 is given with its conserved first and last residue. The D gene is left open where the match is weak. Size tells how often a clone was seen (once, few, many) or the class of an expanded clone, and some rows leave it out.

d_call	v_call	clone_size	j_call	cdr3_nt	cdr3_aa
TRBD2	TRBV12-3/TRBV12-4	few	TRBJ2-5	TGTGCCAGCCCTAGCGGGGGGACACAAGAGACCCAGTACTTC	CASPSGGTQETQYF
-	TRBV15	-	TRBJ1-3	TGTGCCACCAGTCCCCGGGAGAGAGACACCATATATTTT	CATSPRERDTIYF
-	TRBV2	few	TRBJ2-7	TGTGCCAGCAGTGGTCCGGACGAATACAGGGCCCTCTACGAGCAGTACTTC	CASSGPDEYRALYEQYF
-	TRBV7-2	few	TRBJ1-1	TGTGCCAGCAGCCTCCTACAGGTGACCCCTGTTGAAGCTTTCTTT	CASSLLQVTPVEAFF
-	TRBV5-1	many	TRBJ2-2	TGCGCCAGCAGCCGGGGAACGAACACCGGGGAGCTGTTTTTT	CASSRGTNTGELFF
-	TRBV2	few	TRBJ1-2	TGTGCCAGCAGCTCTCACACAGGGTATCTTAATGGCTACACCTTC	CASSSHTGYLNGYTF
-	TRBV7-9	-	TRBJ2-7	TGTGCCAGCAGCTTAGCCCGACAGACCTACGAGCAGTACTTC	CASSLARQTYEQYF
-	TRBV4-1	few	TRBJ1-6	TGCGCCAGCAGCCAAGACCCGGAGCACTATAATTCACCCCTCCACTTT	CASSQDPEHYNSPLHF
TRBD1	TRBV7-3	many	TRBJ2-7	TGTGCCAGCAGCTTAGACAGGGGGAACGAGCAGTACTTC	CASSLDRGNEQYF
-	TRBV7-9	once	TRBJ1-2	TGTGCCAGCCGATCGGCCGGGGGCTACACCTTC	CASRSAGGYTF
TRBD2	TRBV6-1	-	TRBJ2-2	TGTGCCAGCAGTGATCCGAGGGGGACTAGCGGGAGCGGGGAGCTGTTTTTT	CASSDPRGTSGSGELFF
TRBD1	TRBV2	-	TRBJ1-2	TGTGCCACCCGGGACAGGCCCCTTGGCTACACCTTC	CATRDRPLGYTF
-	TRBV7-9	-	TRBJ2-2	TGTGCCAGCAGCGCGGGGACGGAGTTT	CASSAGTEF
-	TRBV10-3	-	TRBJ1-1	TGTGCCAGCAGCCCAAGGTTTCGCACTGAAGCTTTCTTT	CASSPRFRTEAFF
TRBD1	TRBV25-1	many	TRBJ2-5	TGTGCCAGCAGTGAGTACAGGGGGGAAAGTGAGACCCAGTACTTC	CASSEYRGESETQYF
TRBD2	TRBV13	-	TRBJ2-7	TGTGCCAGCAGCCCCGGGATAGCGGGTGAGCAGTACTTC	CASSPGIAGEQYF
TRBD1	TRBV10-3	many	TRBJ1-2	TGTGCCATCAGGGGACAGGGCCTTAATAACTATGGCTACACCTTC	CAIRGQGLNNYGYTF
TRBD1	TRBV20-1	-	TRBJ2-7	TGCAGTGCTAGAGCCGCCTTGGACAGGGACCTCTCCTACGAGCAGTACTTC	CSARAALDRDLSYEQYF
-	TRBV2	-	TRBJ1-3	TGTGCCAGCAGCCAAGGAGGGGGGTCCGGAAACACCATATATTTT	CASSQGGGSGNTIYF
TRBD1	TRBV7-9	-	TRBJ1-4	TGTGCCGGCAGCCTAAGGGGGACAGATACTGAAAAACTGTTTTTT	CAGSLRGTDTEKLFF
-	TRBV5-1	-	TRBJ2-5	TGCGCCAGCAGTAAGATCGGGGCCTACCAAGAGACCCAGTACTTC	CASSKIGAYQETQYF
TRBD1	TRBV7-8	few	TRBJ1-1	TGTGCCAGCAGCTCCCCGGACAGGGGCTCCCCTGAAGCTTTCTTT	CASSSPDRGSPEAFF
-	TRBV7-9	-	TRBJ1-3	TGTGCCAGCCTAACAGCGGGCTCTGGAAACACCATATATTTT	CASLTAGSGNTIYF
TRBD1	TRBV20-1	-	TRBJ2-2	TGCAGTGCTATTGGGACAGGGGGAGTGAACACCGGGGAGCTGTTTTTT	CSAIGTGGVNTGELFF
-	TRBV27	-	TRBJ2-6	TGTGCCAGCAGTTTATCGGGAACAGGAACTGGGGCCAACGTCCTGACTTTC	CASSLSGTGTGANVLTF
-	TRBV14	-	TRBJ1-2	TGTGCCAGCAGCCGCGGGGCGGCTTATGGCTACACCTTC	CASSRGAAYGYTF
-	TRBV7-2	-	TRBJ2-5	TGTGCCAGCAGCTCATGGACTGGGACCCAGTACTTC	CASSSWTGTQYF
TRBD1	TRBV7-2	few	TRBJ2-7	TGTGCCAGCAGCTTAGGGACAGGGGCCCTCTACGAGCAGTACTTC	CASSLGTGALYEQYF
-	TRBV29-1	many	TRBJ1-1	TGCAGCGTTGGCGACGGAGCGAACACTGAAGCTTTCTTT	CSVGDGANTEAFF
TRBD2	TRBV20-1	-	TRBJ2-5	TGCAGTGCTAGAGGGAGAAGACTAGCGGAAGAGACCCAGTACTTC	CSARGRRLAEETQYF
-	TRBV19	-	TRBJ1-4	TGTGCCAGTAGTCCTAAGTTGACTAATGAAAAACTGTTTTTT	CASSPKLTNEKLFF
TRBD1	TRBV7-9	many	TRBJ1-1	TGTGCCAGCAGCCTCGGACAGGGGAGTGCTTACACTGAAGCTTTCTTT	CASSLGQGSAYTEAFF
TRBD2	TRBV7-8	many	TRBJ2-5	TGTGCCAGCAGCGAGACTAGCGGGGGGGCGGAGACCCAGTACTTC	CASSETSGGAETQYF